The 27 T cell receptor beta chains reported below all come from one sample, sequenced in a study of CD8 T cells in Susac syndrome. After extraction with the RNeasy kit, 0.5 to 1 ug of the RNA was reverse transcribed using random hexamers. TCRdb called the immunoSEQ multiplex PCR reads again in MiXCR, with one record for every CDR3 protein. Of hundreds of thousands of distinct CDR3 sequences in the sample, 75% to 90% are singletons; the top ten hold under 0.15%. Specimen: CD8+ T cells from PBMCs. These receptors all come from a human donor with multiple sclerosis.

The chain has TRBV6-1 and TRBJ1-5; TRBD1 is a possible D gene (6 bases). The CDR3 consists of 15 residues. V lost 1 base and J lost 5, with 12 bases in between. Germline CDR1 is MNHNS and CDR2 is SASEGT. CDR3 protein: CASSEGVRGDQPQHF. Written as DNA, the CDR3 is TGTGCCAGCAGTGAAGGGGTCAGGGGAGATCAGCCCCAGCATTTT.

This clonotype came up once. The chain is built from TRBV28 and TRBJ2-1, with 12 bases fitting TRBD1. This CDR3 comprises 17 residues. CDR1 is MDHEN and CDR2 is SYDVKM in the germline V gene. Unmatched junction bases numbered 17, after V lost 9 bases and J lost 8 bases. CDR3 in amino acids: CASRILEGQGAIDEQFF. The CDR3 nucleotides are TGTGCCAGTCGAATACTAGAGGGACAGGGGGCGATCGATGAGCAGTTCTTC.

The V and J genes are TRBV15 and TRBJ2-7, with 7 nucleotides matching TRBD2. The V segment lost 6 bases and the J segment 1 base; nucleotides outside the gene matches: 9. The length of the CDR3 is 15 residues. Germline V gives CDR1 LNHNV, CDR2 YYDKDF (reference sequence). As DNA, the CDR3 is TGTGCCACCAGTCCGGGGGAGGGCTTTTCCTACGAGCAGTACTTC. The encoded protein is CATSPGEGFSYEQYF.

This rearrangement joins TRBV2 to TRBJ2-1, with D possibly TRBD1 on 6 matching bases. From germline, CDR1 is SNHLY and CDR2 FYNNEI. This CDR3 spans 17 amino acids. Trimming took 3 bases from V and 6 from J, leaving 21 bases between them. The CDR3 coding sequence is TGTGCCAGCAGTGAGGTGGCGACAGGTATAATGTTCAATGAGCAGTTCTTC. Translated, it gives CASSEVATGIMFNEQFF.

This rearrangement joins TRBV18 to TRBJ2-3, with D maybe TRBD2 (5 bases). Trimming cost V 0 bases and J 0 bases, with 7 bases left between them. Germline-derived CDR1 and CDR2 are KGHSH and LQKENI. CDR3 length: 15 amino acids. CDR3 amino acids: CASSPPEESTDTQYF. In DNA form, the CDR3 reads TGTGCCAGCTCACCACCGGAGGAGAGCACAGATACGCAGTATTTT.

This chain links TRBV20-1 with TRBJ2-7; the D call may be TRBD1 or TRBD2 (6 bases each). Germline V gene data show CDR1 as DFQATT and CDR2 as SNEGSKA (reference sequence). The V end lost 3 bases, the J end lost 5 bases, and 17 bases lay between the germline ends. The CDR3 spans 14 residues. CDR3 nucleotides: TGCAGTGCTAGCTGGGGGGCGCGCATCAACGAGCAGTACTTC. Translation gives CSASWGARINEQYF.

J is TRBJ1-2 and V is TRBV4-2; tentative D call: TRBD1 (5 bases). V lost 0 bases, J lost 5 bases, and 13 bases lay in between. This CDR3 spans 15 amino acids. Per the germline V gene, CDR1 is LGHNA and CDR2 is YNFKEQ. CDR3 coding DNA: TGTGCCAGCAGCCAAGATGGGGCCGGGGGGTATGGCTACACCTTC. Protein sequence: CASSQDGAGGYGYTF.

This chain connects TRBV24-1 to TRBJ1-2; D remains unclear. The CDR3 runs to 12 residues. Trimming left V 9 bases short and J 2 bases short, with 9 bases between. Germline CDR1 and CDR2: KGHDR and SFDVKD. CDR3 coding DNA: TGTGCCACCTGGGGTGAGAACTATGGCTACACCTTC. Encoded protein: CATWGENYGYTF.

This clonotype was seen a handful of times. The chain links TRBV7-8 to TRBJ2-7, with 7 bases aligning to TRBD2. The junction had 13 bases not matched to a gene; V was cut back by 0 bases and J by 2 bases. CDR3 length: 18 amino acids. The V gene's germline CDR1 is SGHVS and CDR2 FQNEAQ. The CDR3 sequence: CASSLAPLGWEGPYEQYF. CDR3 in DNA: TGTGCCAGCAGCTTAGCTCCCCTTGGGTGGGAGGGCCCCTACGAGCAGTACTTC.

The V gene is TRBV2, the J gene TRBJ2-5; possible D gene TRBD1, 5 bases. Trimming left V 0 bases short and J 1 base short, with 18 bases between. Germline-derived CDR1 and CDR2 are SNHLY and FYNNEI. The CDR3 is 18 residues long. The DNA for the CDR3 is TGTGCCAGCAGTGAAGCGGTCGGCACAGGTCAGTTCCAAGAGACCCAGTACTTC. Translating it yields CASSEAVGTGQFQETQYF.

The CDR3 sequence is CASGPVQNTEAFF. The CDR3 coding sequence is TGTGCCAGCGGACCCGTTCAGAACACTGAAGCTTTCTTT. The chain links TRBV27 to TRBJ1-1; D is uncertain. CDR1 is MNHEY, CDR2 SMNVEV, per germline (reference sequence). The CDR3 is made up of 13 amino acids. Trimming took off 8 bases at V and 1 base at J, with 11 bases between the two ends.

The chain carries TRBV4-1 and TRBJ2-7; the match to TRBD1 covers 9 bases. CDR1 is MGHRA, CDR2 YSYEKL, per germline. The CDR3 spans 15 residues. V trimming: 1 base; J trimming: 3 bases; junction bases outside the gene matches: 4. DNA for the CDR3: TGCGCCAGCAGCCAAGTTGAGACAGGGGGCTACGAGCAGTACTTC. As protein: CASSQVETGGYEQYF.

The chain has TRBV4-1 and TRBJ1-5; TRBD1 matches at 9 bases. Trimming at V came to 2 bases and at J to 7 bases, leaving 6 bases not matched to a gene. Per the germline V gene, CDR1 is MGHRA and CDR2 is YSYEKL. This CDR3 has 15 amino acids. CDR3 DNA: TGCGCCAGCAGCCAATTACAGGGGGCAGGGCAGCCCCAGCATTTT. Translation gives CASSQLQGAGQPQHF.

J is TRBJ2-7 and V is TRBV30, with D tentatively TRBD2 (7 bases). In germline, CDR1 is GTSNPN, CDR2 SVGIG (reference sequence). V was cut by 5 bases and J by 6 bases, with 11 bases left in between. CDR3 length: 11 residues. The CDR3 protein is CAWGGAGEQYF. Here the CDR3 DNA reads TGTGCCTGGGGGGGGGCAGGCGAGCAGTACTTC.

The CDR3 DNA is TGTGCCAGCAGTCCTAACTTAGCGGGGGGGCTGGATACGCAGTATTTT. Translation: CASSPNLAGGLDTQYF. The V call is TRBV27, the J call TRBJ2-3; 11 bases fit TRBD2. Germline V CDR1 and CDR2: MNHEY, SMNVEV (reference sequence). The CDR3 covers 16 residues. V shed 5 bases, J shed 6 bases, and the junction held 10 bases outside the gene matches.

The rearrangement uses TRBV5-4 and TRBJ1-6, with D hard to call. The CDR3 extends over 14 amino acids. The V and J ends lost 3 bases and 6 bases respectively, with 10 bases between them. Germline V lookup: CDR1 SGHNT, CDR2 YYREEE (reference sequence). DNA of the CDR3: TGTGCCAGCAGCTCGCCGGGTTTTAATTCACCCCTCCACTTT. As protein: CASSSPGFNSPLHF.

This clonotype was found a few times. V and J are TRBV11-2 and TRBJ2-7, with D maybe TRBD2 (6 bases). Trimming pared 3 bases from V and 5 bases from J, leaving 8 bases between. CDR3 length: 12 residues. Looked up from germline, CDR1 is SGHAT and CDR2 is FQNNGV. The CDR3 nucleotides are TGTGCCAGCAGCTTCATAGCGGACGAGCAGTACTTC. As protein: CASSFIADEQYF.

In nucleotides, the CDR3 is TGTGCCATCAGTGGGACCGGGACAGGGTCCTACGAGCAGTACTTC. It specifies CAISGTGTGSYEQYF. The gene calls are TRBV10-3 and TRBJ2-7; the match to TRBD1 covers 9 bases. The CDR3 loop spans 15 amino acids. After removal of 4 bases from V and 1 base from J, the junction contained 5 bases not matched to a gene. Looked up from germline, CDR1 is ENHRY and CDR2 is SYGVKD.

This clonotype was found a few times. V is TRBV12-3 or TRBV12-4 and J is TRBJ2-7, with TRBD1 matching over 8 bases. Trimming at V came to 6 bases and at J to 2 bases, leaving 6 bases not matched to a gene. This CDR3 contains 14 residues. The CDR3 DNA sequence: TGTGCCAGCAGCATTCAGGGACAGGCCTACGAGCAGTACTTC. As protein: CASSIQGQAYEQYF.

Worth noting for this clonotype: A clone one base away is much larger, so this may be a read error. The chain recombines TRBV7-2 with TRBJ2-1; a weak D match, TRBD2 (5 bases). Trimming left V 3 bases short and J 5 bases short, with 5 bases between. This CDR3 contains 12 residues. From germline, CDR1 is SGHTA and CDR2 FQGNSA. The CDR3 DNA sequence: TGTGCCAGCAGCTTCGGGGACAATGAGCAGTTCTTC. This gives the protein CASSFGDNEQFF.

J is TRBJ2-2 and V is TRBV11-2; 11 positions match TRBD2. Unmatched junction bases numbered 9, after V lost 4 bases and J lost 2 bases. This CDR3 region has 18 residues. CDR1 is SGHAT and CDR2 is FQNNGV in the germline V gene. The CDR3 nucleotides read TGTGCCAGCAGCTCACTTCCTAGCGGGGGGCAAAACACCGGGGAGCTGTTTTTT. This encodes CASSSLPSGGQNTGELFF.

The V call is TRBV30, the J call TRBJ2-2; D might be TRBD2 (6 bases). The germline gives CDR1 GTSNPN, CDR2 SVGIG (reference sequence). V gave up 3 bases and J gave up 3 bases, with 14 bases separating them. The CDR3 runs to 15 residues. CDR3 loop: CAWRPAGIYTGELFF. In DNA form, the CDR3 reads TGTGCCTGGAGGCCGGCGGGGATTTACACCGGGGAGCTGTTTTTT.

The chain joins TRBV30 to TRBJ1-5; TRBD1 matches 7 bases. The J segment lost 2 bases and the V segment lost 2 bases, leaving 0 bases of the junction unmatched. The CDR3 extends over 13 amino acids. The germline V gene encodes CDR1 GTSNPN and CDR2 SVGIG (reference sequence). CDR3 in amino acids: CAWSTGGNQPQHF. The CDR3 DNA sequence: TGTGCCTGGAGTACAGGGGGCAATCAGCCCCAGCATTTT.

DNA for the CDR3: TGTGCCATCAGTGGTGCAGGATTCTACGAGCAGTACTTC. It specifies CAISGAGFYEQYF. V gene TRBV10-3 combines with J gene TRBJ2-7; D gene uncertain. This CDR3 spans 13 amino acids. Per the germline V gene, CDR1 is ENHRY and CDR2 is SYGVKD. The V end was cut by 4 bases, the J end by 3 bases, with 10 bases between.

V is TRBV9 and J is TRBJ2-2, with D perhaps being TRBD1 or TRBD2 (6 bases each). CDR1 is SGDLS and CDR2 is YYNGEE in the germline V gene. The CDR3 length is 16 residues. V lost 4 bases and J lost 1, with 14 bases in between. The CDR3 is CASSPLRGQNTGELFF. The DNA of the CDR3 is TGTGCCAGCAGCCCCCTCCGGGGGCAGAACACCGGGGAGCTGTTTTTT.

CDR3 coding DNA: TGTGCTAGTGGTTTTAGCGCAGGAGGCAGGGAAACCGGGGAGCTGTTTTTT. Protein: CASGFSAGGRETGELFF. V gene TRBV12-5 combines with J gene TRBJ2-2; the D gene could be TRBD1 or TRBD2 (5 bases each). The V end lost 3 bases, the J end lost 5 bases, and 19 bases lay between the germline ends. Germline values: CDR1 LGHNT, CDR2 FRNRAP. The CDR3 runs 17 residues.

J is TRBJ2-3 and V is TRBV7-2; D could derive from TRBD1 or TRBD2 (5 bases each). Germline V gene data show CDR1 as SGHTA and CDR2 as FQGNSA. The V end was cut by 0 bases, the J end by 0 bases, with 10 bases between. There are 16 residues in the CDR3. In nucleotides, the CDR3 is TGTGCCAGCAGCTTAGCGAGCCGGGGCAGCACAGATACGCAGTATTTT. Translation: CASSLASRGSTDTQYF.